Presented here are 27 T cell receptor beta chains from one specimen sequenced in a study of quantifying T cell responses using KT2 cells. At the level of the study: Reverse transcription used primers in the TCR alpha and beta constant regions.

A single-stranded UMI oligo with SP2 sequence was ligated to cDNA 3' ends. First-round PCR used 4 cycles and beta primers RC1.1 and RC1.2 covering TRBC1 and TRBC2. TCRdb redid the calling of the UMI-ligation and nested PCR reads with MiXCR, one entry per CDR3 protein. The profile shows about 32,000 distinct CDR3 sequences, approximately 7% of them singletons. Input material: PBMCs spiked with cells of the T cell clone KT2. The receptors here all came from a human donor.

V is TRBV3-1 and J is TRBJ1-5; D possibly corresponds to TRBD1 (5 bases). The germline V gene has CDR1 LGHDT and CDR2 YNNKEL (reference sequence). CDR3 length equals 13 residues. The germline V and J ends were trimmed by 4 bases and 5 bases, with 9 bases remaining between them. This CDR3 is CASSRDRYQPQHF. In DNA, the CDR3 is TGTGCCAGCAGCCGGGACCGATATCAGCCCCAGCATTTT. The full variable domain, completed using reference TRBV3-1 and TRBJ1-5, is DTAVSQTPKYLVTQMGNDKSIKCEQNLGHDTMYWYKQDSKKFLKIMFSYNNKELIINETVPNRFSPKSPDKAHLNLHINSLELGDSAVYFCASSRDRYQPQHFGDGTRLSIL.

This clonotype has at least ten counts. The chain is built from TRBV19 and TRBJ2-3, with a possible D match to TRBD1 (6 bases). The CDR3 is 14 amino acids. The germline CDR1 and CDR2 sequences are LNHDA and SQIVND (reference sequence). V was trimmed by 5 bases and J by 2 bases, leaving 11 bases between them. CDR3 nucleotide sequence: TGTGCCAGTAGTGTACAGGGCTCCACAGATACGCAGTATTTT. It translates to CASSVQGSTDTQYF.

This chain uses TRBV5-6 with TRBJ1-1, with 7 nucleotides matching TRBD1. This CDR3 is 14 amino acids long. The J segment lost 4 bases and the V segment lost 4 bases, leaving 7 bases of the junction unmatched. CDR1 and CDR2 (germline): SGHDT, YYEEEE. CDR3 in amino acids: CASSPPDRATEAFF. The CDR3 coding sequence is TGTGCCAGCAGCCCACCCGACAGGGCCACTGAAGCTTTCTTT.

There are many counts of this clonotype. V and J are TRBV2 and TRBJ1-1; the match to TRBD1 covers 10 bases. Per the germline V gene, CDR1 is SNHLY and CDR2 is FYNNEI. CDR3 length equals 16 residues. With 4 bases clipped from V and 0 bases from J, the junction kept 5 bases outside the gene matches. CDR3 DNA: TGTGCCAGCAGTGTGGACAGGGGGAACCTGAACACTGAAGCTTTCTTT. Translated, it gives CASSVDRGNLNTEAFF.

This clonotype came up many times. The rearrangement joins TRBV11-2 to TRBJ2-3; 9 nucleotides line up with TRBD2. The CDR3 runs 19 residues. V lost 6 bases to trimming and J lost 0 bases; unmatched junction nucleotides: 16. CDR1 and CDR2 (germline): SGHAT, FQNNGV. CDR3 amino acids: CASSSIMEAGGPSTDTQYF. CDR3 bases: TGTGCCAGCAGTTCAATTATGGAGGCGGGAGGGCCAAGCACAGATACGCAGTATTTT.

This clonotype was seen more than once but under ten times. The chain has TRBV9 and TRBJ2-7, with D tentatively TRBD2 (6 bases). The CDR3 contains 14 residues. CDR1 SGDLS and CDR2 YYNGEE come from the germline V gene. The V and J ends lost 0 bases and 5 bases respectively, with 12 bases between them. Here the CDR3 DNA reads TGTGCCAGCAGCGTAGTTGGAGGGGCTGACGAGCAGTACTTC. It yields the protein CASSVVGGADEQYF.

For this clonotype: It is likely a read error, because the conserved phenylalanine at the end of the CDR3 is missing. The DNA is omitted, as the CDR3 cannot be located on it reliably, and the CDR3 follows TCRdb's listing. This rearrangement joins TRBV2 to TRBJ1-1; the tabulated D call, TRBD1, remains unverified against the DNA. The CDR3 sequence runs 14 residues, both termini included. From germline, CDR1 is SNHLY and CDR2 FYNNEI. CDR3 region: CASSAVGGQGARSL.

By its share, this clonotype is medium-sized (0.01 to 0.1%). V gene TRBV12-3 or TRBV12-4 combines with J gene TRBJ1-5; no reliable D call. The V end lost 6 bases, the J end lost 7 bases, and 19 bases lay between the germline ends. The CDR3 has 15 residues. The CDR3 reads CASSPRGVGWQPQHF. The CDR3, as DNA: TGTGCCAGCAGCCCCCGTGGGGTAGGGTGGCAGCCCCAGCATTTT.

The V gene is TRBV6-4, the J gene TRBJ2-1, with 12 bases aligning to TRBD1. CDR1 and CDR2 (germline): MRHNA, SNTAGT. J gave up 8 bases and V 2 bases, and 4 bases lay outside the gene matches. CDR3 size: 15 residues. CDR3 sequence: CASSDGTGGVDEQFF. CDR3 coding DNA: TGTGCCAGCAGTGACGGGACAGGGGGCGTCGATGAGCAGTTCTTC.

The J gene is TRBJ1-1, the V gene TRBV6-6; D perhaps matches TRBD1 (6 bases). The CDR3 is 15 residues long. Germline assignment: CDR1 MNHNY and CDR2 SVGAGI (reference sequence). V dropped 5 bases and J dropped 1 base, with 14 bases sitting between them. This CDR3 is CASSPGRQANTEAFF. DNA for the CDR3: TGTGCCAGCAGTCCCGGGAGACAGGCGAACACTGAAGCTTTCTTT.

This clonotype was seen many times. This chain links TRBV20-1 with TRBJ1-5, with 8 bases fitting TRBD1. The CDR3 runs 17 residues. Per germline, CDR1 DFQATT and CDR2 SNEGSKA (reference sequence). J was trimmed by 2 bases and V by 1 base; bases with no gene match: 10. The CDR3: CSARGAAGGFGNQPQHF. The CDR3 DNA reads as TGCAGTGCTAGAGGTGCGGCAGGGGGCTTCGGCAATCAGCCCCAGCATTTT.

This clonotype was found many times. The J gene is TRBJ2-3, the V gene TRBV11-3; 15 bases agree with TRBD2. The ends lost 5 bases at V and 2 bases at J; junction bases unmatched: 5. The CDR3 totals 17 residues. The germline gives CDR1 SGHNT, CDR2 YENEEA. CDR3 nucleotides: TGTGCCAGCAGCACCCGGACTAGCGGGAGGGCCACAGATACGCAGTATTTT. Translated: CASSTRTSGRATDTQYF.

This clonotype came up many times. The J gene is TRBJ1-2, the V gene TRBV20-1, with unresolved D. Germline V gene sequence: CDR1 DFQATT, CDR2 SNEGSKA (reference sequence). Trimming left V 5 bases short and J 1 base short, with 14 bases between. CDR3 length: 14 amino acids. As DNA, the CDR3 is TGCAGTGCTCTCCGGGCCGTCGTTAACTATGGCTACACCTTC. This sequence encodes CSALRAVVNYGYTF.

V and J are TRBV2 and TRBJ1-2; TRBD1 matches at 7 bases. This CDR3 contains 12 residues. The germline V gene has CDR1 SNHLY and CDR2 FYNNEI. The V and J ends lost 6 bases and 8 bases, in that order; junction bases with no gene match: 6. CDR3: CASSIGTAGYTF. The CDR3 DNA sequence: TGTGCCAGCAGCATCGGGACAGCCGGCTACACCTTC. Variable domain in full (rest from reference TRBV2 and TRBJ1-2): EPEVTQTPSHQVTQMGQEVILRCVPISNHLYFYWYRQILGQKVEFLVSFYNNEISEKSEIFDDQFSVERPDGSNFTLKIRSTKLEDSAMYFCASSIGTAGYTFGSGTRLTVV.

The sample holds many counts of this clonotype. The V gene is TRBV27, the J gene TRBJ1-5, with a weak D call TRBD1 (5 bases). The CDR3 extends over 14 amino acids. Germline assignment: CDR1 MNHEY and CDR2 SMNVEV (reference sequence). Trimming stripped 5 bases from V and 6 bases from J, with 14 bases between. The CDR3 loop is CASSPRTDSQPQHF. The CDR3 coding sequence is TGTGCCAGCAGTCCAAGAACCGACAGTCAGCCCCAGCATTTT.

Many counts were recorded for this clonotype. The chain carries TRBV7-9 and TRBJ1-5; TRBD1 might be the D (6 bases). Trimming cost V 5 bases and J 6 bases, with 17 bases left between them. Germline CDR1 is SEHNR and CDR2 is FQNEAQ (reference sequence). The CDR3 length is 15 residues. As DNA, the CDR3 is TGTGCCAGCAGCGGGGGCTCTTACGGGGGTCAGCCCCAGCATTTT. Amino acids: CASSGGSYGGQPQHF.

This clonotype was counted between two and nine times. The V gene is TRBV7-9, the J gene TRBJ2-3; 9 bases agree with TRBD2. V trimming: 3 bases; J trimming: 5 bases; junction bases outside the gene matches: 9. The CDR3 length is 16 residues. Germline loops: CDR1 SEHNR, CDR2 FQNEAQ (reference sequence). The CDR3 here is CASSFTRGGIGDTQYF. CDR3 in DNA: TGTGCCAGCAGCTTTACGCGGGGGGGCATTGGAGATACGCAGTATTTT.

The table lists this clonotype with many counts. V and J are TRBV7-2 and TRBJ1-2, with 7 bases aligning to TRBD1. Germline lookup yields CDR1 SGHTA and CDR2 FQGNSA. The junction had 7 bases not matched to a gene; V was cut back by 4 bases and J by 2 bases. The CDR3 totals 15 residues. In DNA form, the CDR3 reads TGTGCCAGCAGCTCTGAATCGACAGGGAACTATGGCTACACCTTC. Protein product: CASSSESTGNYGYTF. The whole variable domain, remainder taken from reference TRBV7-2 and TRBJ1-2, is GAGVSQSPSNKVTEKGKDVELRCDPISGHTALYWYRQSLGQGLEFLIYFQGNSAPDKSGLPSDRFSAERTGGSVSTLTIQRTQQEDSAVYLCASSSESTGNYGYTFGSGTRLTVV.

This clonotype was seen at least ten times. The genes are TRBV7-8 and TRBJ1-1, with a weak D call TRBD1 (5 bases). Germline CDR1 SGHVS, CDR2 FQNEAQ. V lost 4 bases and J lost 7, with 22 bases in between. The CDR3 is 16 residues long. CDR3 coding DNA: TGTGCCAGCAGCTCCGACAGCCAGCTCTTTTATGGTGAAGCTTTCTTT. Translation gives CASSSDSQLFYGEAFF.

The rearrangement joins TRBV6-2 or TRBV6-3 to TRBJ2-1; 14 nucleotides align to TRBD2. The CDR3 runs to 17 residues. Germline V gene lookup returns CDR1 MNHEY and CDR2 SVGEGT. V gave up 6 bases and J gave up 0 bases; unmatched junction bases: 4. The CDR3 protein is CASRGLAGGFSYNEQFF. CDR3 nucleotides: TGTGCCAGCAGAGGACTAGCGGGAGGATTCTCCTACAATGAGCAGTTCTTC.

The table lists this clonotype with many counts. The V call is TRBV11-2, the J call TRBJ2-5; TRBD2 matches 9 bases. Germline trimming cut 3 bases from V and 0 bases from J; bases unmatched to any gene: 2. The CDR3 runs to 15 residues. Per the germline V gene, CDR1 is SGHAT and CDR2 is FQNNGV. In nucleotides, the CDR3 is TGTGCCAGCAGCTTTGCGGGAGGGAACCAAGAGACCCAGTACTTC. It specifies CASSFAGGNQETQYF. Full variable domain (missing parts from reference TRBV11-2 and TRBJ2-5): EAGVAQSPRYKIIEKRQSVAFWCNPISGHATLYWYQQILGQGPKLLIQFQNNGVVDDSQLPKDRFSAERLKGVDSTLKIQPAKLEDSAVYLCASSFAGGNQETQYFGPGTRLLVL.

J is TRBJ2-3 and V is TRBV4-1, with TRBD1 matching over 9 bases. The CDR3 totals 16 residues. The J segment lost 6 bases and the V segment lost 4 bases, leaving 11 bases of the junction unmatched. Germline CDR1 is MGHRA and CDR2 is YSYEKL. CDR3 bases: TGCGCCAGCAGCCTCTCGGGACAGGGAATTGAGGATACGCAGTATTTT. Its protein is CASSLSGQGIEDTQYF.

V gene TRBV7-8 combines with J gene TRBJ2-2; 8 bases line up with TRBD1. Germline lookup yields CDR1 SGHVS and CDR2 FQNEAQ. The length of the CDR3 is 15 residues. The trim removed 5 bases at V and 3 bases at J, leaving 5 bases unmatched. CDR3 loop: CASSLGQGDTGELFF. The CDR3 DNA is TGTGCCAGCAGCCTAGGACAGGGAGACACCGGGGAGCTGTTTTTT. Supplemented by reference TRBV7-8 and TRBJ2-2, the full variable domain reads GAGVSQSPRYKVAKRGQDVALRCDPISGHVSLFWYQQALGQGPEFLTYFQNEAQLDKSGLPSDRFFAERPEGSVSTLKIQRTQQEDSAVYLCASSLGQGDTGELFFGEGSRLTVL.

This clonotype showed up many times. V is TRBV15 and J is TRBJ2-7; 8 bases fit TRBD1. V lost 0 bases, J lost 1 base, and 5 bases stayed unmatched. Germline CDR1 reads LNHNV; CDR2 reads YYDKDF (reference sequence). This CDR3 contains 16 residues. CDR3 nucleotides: TGTGCCACCAGCAGAGAAGGTCGGGACAGGTCCTACGAGCAGTACTTC. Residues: CATSREGRDRSYEQYF.

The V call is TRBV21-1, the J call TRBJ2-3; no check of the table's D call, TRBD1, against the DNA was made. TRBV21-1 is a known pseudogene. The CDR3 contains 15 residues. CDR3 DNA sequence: TGTGCCAGCAGCAACGGGACACCCTGCACAGATACGCAGTATTTT. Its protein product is CASSNGTPCTDTQYF.

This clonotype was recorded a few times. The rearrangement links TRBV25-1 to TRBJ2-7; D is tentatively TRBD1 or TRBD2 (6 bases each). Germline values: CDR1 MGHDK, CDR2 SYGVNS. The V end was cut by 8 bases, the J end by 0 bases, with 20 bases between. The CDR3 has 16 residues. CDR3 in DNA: TGTGCCAGCGGAGGACAGACAGGACTACCCTCCTACGAGCAGTACTTC. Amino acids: CASGGQTGLPSYEQYF.

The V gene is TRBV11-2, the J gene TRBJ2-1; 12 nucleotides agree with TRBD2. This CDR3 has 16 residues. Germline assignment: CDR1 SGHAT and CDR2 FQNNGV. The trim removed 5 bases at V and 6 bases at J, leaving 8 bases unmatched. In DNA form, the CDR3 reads TGTGCCAGCAGCCCCCGACTAGCGGGAGTTTTCAATGAGCAGTTCTTC. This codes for CASSPRLAGVFNEQFF.